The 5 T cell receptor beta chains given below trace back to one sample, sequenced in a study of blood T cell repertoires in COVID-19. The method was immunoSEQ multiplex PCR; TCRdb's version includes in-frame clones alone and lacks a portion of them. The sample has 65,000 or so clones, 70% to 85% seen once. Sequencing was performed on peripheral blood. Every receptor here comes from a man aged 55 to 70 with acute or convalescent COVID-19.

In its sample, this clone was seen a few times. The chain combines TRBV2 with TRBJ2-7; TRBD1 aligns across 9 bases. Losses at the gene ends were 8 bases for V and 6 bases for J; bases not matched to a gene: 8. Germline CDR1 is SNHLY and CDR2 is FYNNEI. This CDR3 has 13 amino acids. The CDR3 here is CASLGQGRREQYF. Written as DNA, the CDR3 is TGTGCCAGCTTGGGACAGGGCAGACGCGAGCAGTACTTC.

CDR3 region: CASSPGQGNSPLHF. CDR3 coding DNA: TGTGCCAGCAGCCCGGGACAGGGGAATTCACCCCTCCACTTT. This sequence joins TRBV7-2 and TRBJ1-6; 10 bases align to TRBD1. Trimming took 5 bases from V and 7 from J; bases not matched to a gene: 2. CDR1 is SGHTA, CDR2 FQGNSA, per germline. This CDR3 has 14 amino acids.

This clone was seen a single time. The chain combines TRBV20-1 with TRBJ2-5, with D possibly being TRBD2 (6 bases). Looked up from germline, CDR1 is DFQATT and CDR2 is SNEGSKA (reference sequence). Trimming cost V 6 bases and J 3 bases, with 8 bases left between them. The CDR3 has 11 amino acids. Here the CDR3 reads CSARREETQYF. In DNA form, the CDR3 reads TGCAGTGCGAGGAGGGAAGAGACCCAGTACTTC.

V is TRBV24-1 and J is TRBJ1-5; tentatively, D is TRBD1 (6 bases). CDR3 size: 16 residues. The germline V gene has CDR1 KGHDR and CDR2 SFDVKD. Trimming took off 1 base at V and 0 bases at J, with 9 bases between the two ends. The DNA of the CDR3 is TGTGCCACCAGTGATTTTGACAGGTTTAGCAATCAGCCCCAGCATTTT. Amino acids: CATSDFDRFSNQPQHF.

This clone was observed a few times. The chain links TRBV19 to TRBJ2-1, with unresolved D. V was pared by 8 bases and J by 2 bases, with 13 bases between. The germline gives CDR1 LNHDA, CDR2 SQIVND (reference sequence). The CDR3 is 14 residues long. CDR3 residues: CASAARMTYNEQFF. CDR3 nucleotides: TGTGCCAGTGCGGCCAGAATGACCTACAATGAGCAGTTCTTC.